The clone carrying this T cell receptor beta chain occurred many times. Its antigen is not identified. In making TCR beta libraries, quantitative 5'-RACE with molecular barcodes was used. TCRdb called the 5' RACE reads again in MiXCR, with one record for every CDR3 protein. The table has 230,000 or so distinct CDR3 sequences, roughly a quarter seen once. These data are taken from a study of CD8 T cells in ankylosing spondylitis. Trimming took off 6 bases at V and 2 bases at J, with 3 bases between the two ends. Germline V CDR1 and CDR2: SQVTM, ANQGSEA. The CDR3 runs 10 residues. Study-level findings and limits: Matched ankylosing spondylitis synovial fluid reportedly showed significant enrichment of disease-linked clones. In peripheral blood, disease-linked CD8+ clones occurred at relatively low frequencies.

This TCR derives from a male donor with ankylosing spondylitis or in good health (not recorded which). Sequenced sample: blood, either unsorted or a sorted T cell fraction (not recorded which). The chain joins TRBV29-1 to TRBJ2-3; no reliable D call. CDR3 amino acids: CSVTTDTQYF. CDR3 bases: TGCAGCGTGACCACAGATACGCAGTATTTT.